This T cell receptor (beta chain) was captured by sequencing in a study of T cells in localized non-small cell lung cancer. Findings and caveats of the study: Compared with tumor, uninvolved adjacent lung displayed greater T cell clonality, ranking highest overall.

This clone was seen a few times. The target antigen is unknown. The CDR3 sequence is 15 residues long. In germline, CDR1 is KGHSH, CDR2 LQKENI. V lost 2 bases and J lost 2, with 12 bases in between. Sequencing was performed with immunoSEQ multiplex PCR; in TCRdb, only in-frame clones are kept and a portion is missing. Counted here are some 39,000 clones, roughly 80% occurring once; the ten biggest clones make up 30% to 40%. The sequencing here drew on PBMCs, taken before any cancer treatment. The source is a woman aged 40-75 years with stage II squamous cell lung carcinoma. This chain uses TRBV18 with TRBJ2-5; D might be TRBD1 (5 bases). The CDR3 sequence is CASSPGQDRQETQYF. CDR3 nucleotides: TGTGCCAGCTCACCAGGGCAAGACAGACAAGAGACCCAGTACTTC.